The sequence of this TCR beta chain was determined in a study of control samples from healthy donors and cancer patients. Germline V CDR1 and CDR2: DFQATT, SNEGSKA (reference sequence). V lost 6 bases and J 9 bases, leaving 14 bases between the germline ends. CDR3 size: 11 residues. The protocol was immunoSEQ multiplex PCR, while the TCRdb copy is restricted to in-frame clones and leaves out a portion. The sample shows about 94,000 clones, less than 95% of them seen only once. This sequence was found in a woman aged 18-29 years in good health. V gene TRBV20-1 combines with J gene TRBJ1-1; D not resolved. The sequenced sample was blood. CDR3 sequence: CSARLGSQAFF. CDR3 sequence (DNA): TGCAGTGCGCGCCTCGGGTCACAAGCTTTCTTT.